The following is a T cell receptor (beta chain) sequence with its context. The PCR ran on 60 Vbeta and 13 Jbeta primers. Data came from immunoSEQ multiplex PCR; TCRdb stores just in-frame clones and leaves some out. The sample records 180,000 or so clones, around four fifths being singletons. Germline-derived CDR1 and CDR2 are SEHNR and FQNEAQ (reference sequence). Trimming left V 1 base short and J 0 bases short, with 9 bases between. The CDR3 totals 15 residues. These data originate in a study of cytomegalovirus exposure and HLA in healthy donors. Sample: PBMCs. This sequence was found in a woman in her thirties in good health and CMV-seronegative. The chain uses TRBV7-9 and TRBJ1-1; TRBD1 might be the D (5 bases). CDR3 residues: CASSLEGLMNTEAFF. CDR3 bases: TGTGCCAGCAGCTTAGAGGGACTCATGAACACTGAAGCTTTCTTT.